These 18 T cell receptor beta chains were sequenced from one sample in a study of T cell responses to AZD1222 COVID-19 vaccine. The method was immunoSEQ multiplex PCR; TCRdb's version includes in-frame clones alone and lacks a portion of them. In the table there are about 140,000 clones, 80% to 95% of which are singletons. Sample: peripheral blood, taken 28 days after the second AZD1222 dose. These receptors were obtained from an adult who received the AZD1222 COVID-19 vaccine.

The gene calls are TRBV7-9 and TRBJ1-2, with a tentative D call TRBD1 (5 bases). The CDR3 has 13 residues. Trimming removed 6 bases from V and 8 bases from J, with 16 bases in between. Per the germline V gene, CDR1 is SEHNR and CDR2 is FQNEAQ (reference sequence). In DNA, the CDR3 is TGTGCCAGCAGAAAATTAGAGGGGACCGGCTACACCTTC. This sequence encodes CASRKLEGTGYTF.

V is TRBV27 and J is TRBJ2-2; 13 bases are shared with TRBD2. V gave up 6 bases and J gave up 4 bases; unmatched junction bases: 14. CDR1 is MNHEY, CDR2 SMNVEV, per germline (reference sequence). The CDR3 sequence is 19 residues long. The CDR3 here is CASRSRTSGSLEGTGELFF. The DNA for the CDR3 is TGTGCCAGCAGATCCAGGACTAGCGGGAGCTTAGAAGGCACCGGGGAGCTGTTTTTT.

This chain uses TRBV5-4 with TRBJ2-2; TRBD2 matches at 8 bases. Germline lookup yields CDR1 SGHNT and CDR2 YYREEE (reference sequence). This CDR3 comprises 16 residues. After removal of 1 base from V and 0 bases from J, the junction contained 2 bases not matched to a gene. The DNA of the CDR3 is TGTGCCAGCAGCTTGACTAGCGGTGCGAACACCGGGGAGCTGTTTTTT. This sequence encodes CASSLTSGANTGELFF. Supplemented by reference TRBV5-4 and TRBJ2-2, the full variable domain reads ETGVTQSPTHLIKTRGQQVTLRCSSQSGHNTVSWYQQALGQGPQFIFQYYREEENGRGNFPPRFSGLQFPNYSSELNVNALELDDSALYLCASSLTSGANTGELFFGEGSRLTVL.

The V and J genes are TRBV15 and TRBJ2-5; TRBD1 might be the D (6 bases). Per germline, CDR1 LNHNV and CDR2 YYDKDF (reference sequence). Trimming cost V 4 bases and J 7 bases, with 16 bases left between them. The CDR3 is made up of 14 amino acids. CDR3 DNA: TGTGCCACCAGCATCAACAGGGATAGGGGGACCCAGTACTTC. Protein product: CATSINRDRGTQYF.

The V and J genes are TRBV12-3 or TRBV12-4 and TRBJ1-3; D remains ambiguous. The CDR3 runs 13 residues. CDR3 bases: TGTGCTTCGGATAGGCGCGGTGGAAACACCATATATTTT. This encodes CASDRRGGNTIYF.

This rearrangement joins TRBV15 to TRBJ2-7, with D possibly being TRBD1 (5 bases). The CDR3 sequence is 13 residues long. The germline V gene has CDR1 LNHNV and CDR2 YYDKDF (reference sequence). Trimming removed 11 bases at V and 2 bases at J, with 16 bases between. The CDR3 is CAPSTDIAYEQYF. CDR3 in DNA: TGTGCCCCTTCCACGGACATTGCCTACGAGCAGTACTTC.

The CDR3: CASSPFSRHTQYF. The CDR3 bases are TGTGCCAGCAGTCCCTTTAGCCGGCATACGCAGTATTTT. This chain uses TRBV7-9 with TRBJ2-3; D gene unclear. Germline CDR1 and CDR2: SEHNR and FQNEAQ (reference sequence). Trimming removed 6 bases at V and 7 bases at J, with 14 bases between. This CDR3 region has 13 residues.

This clone was counted a few times. The genes are TRBV3-1 (or the pseudogene TRBV3-2) and TRBJ2-7; 7 bases are a match to TRBD1. The trim removed 4 bases at V and 2 bases at J, leaving 5 bases unmatched. Germline loops: CDR1 LGHDT, CDR2 YNNKEL (reference sequence). The CDR3 loop spans 14 amino acids. The CDR3 loop reads CASSRTGDPYEQYF. In DNA, the CDR3 is TGTGCCAGCAGCCGAACAGGGGACCCCTACGAGCAGTACTTC.

The rearrangement joins TRBV7-9 to TRBJ1-2; no clear D gene. V dropped 1 base and J dropped 8 bases, with 8 bases sitting between them. The CDR3 runs to 12 residues. CDR1 is SEHNR, CDR2 FQNEAQ, per germline (reference sequence). The CDR3 protein is CASSLESLGYTF. The CDR3 region has the DNA TGTGCCAGCAGCTTAGAAAGCCTCGGCTACACCTTC.

The chain links TRBV6-1 to TRBJ1-5, with TRBD1 matching 10 bases. V lost 2 bases and J lost 5; bases outside the gene matches: 3. The CDR3 length is 15 residues. CDR1 is MNHNS, CDR2 SASEGT, per germline. The CDR3 loop is CASSELGQGDQPQHF. The CDR3 region has the DNA TGTGCCAGCAGTGAATTAGGACAGGGGGATCAGCCCCAGCATTTT.

The chain uses TRBV28 and TRBJ1-5, with TRBD1 matching 8 bases. J was trimmed by 15 bases and V by 5 bases; bases with no gene match: 12. CDR1 and CDR2 (germline): MDHEN, SYDVKM. There are 13 residues in the CDR3. CDR3 residues: CASSPNPDRGPHF. CDR3 sequence (DNA): TGTGCCAGCAGTCCCAACCCCGACAGGGGACCGCATTTT.

The chain joins TRBV7-3 to TRBJ2-1, with D uncertain. Trimming stripped 5 bases from V and 9 bases from J, with 17 bases between. The CDR3 runs to 14 residues. Per the germline V gene, CDR1 is SGHTA and CDR2 is FQGTGA. The CDR3 DNA is TGTGCCAGCAGCACAGCCTCTGCAACTGGTGAGCAGTTCTTC. It translates to CASSTASATGEQFF. The whole variable domain, filled in from reference TRBV7-3 and TRBJ2-1, reads GAGVSQTPSNKVTEKGKYVELRCDPISGHTALYWYRQSLGQGPEFLIYFQGTGAADDSGLPNDRFFAVRPEGSVSTLKIQRTERGDSAVYLCASSTASATGEQFFGPGTRLTVL.

V usage is TRBV7-3 and J usage is TRBJ2-3; D is ambiguous. This CDR3 has 15 residues. Germline V gene lookup returns CDR1 SGHTA and CDR2 FQGTGA. Trimming took off 3 bases at V and 1 base at J, with 11 bases between the two ends. The CDR3 loop is CASSLGVPGTDTQYF. In DNA form, the CDR3 reads TGTGCCAGCAGCTTGGGTGTCCCCGGCACAGATACGCAGTATTTT.

The chain combines TRBV7-2 with TRBJ2-1; D unresolved. The ends were cut back, 5 bases at V and 8 bases at J, with 13 bases in the middle. Germline V gene lookup returns CDR1 SGHTA and CDR2 FQGNSA. The CDR3 totals 13 residues. CDR3 loop: CASSARPGDEQFF. The DNA for the CDR3 is TGTGCCAGCAGCGCTCGACCAGGCGATGAGCAGTTCTTC.

The chain has TRBV19 and TRBJ1-5; D is unclear. The V end was cut by 5 bases, the J end by 1 base, with 6 bases between. Germline assignment: CDR1 LNHDA and CDR2 SQIVND (reference sequence). The CDR3 has 13 amino acids. CDR3 coding DNA: TGTGCCAGTAGTCCGGGGAGCAATCAGCCCCAGCATTTT. Translation gives CASSPGSNQPQHF. Full variable domain (rest looked up from reference TRBV19 and TRBJ1-5): DGGITQSPKYLFRKEGQNVTLSCEQNLNHDAMYWYRQDPGQGLRLIYYSQIVNDFQKGDIAEGYSVSREKKESFPLTVTSAQKNPTAFYLCASSPGSNQPQHFGDGTRLSIL.

V usage is TRBV6-5 and J usage is TRBJ1-2; tentative D call: TRBD1 (5 bases). V shed 2 bases and J shed 4 bases, with 17 bases lying between them. Germline CDR1 is MNHEY and CDR2 is SVGAGI. There are 16 residues in the CDR3. The CDR3 nucleotides are TGTGCCAGCAGTTACAGCGACCGGGGACGGGGCTATGGCTACACCTTC. This codes for CASSYSDRGRGYGYTF.

V and J are TRBV3-1 (or the pseudogene TRBV3-2) and TRBJ1-4; no clear D. V lost 4 bases to trimming and J lost 5 bases, with 8 bases between them. Germline V lookup: CDR1 LGHDT, CDR2 YNNKEL (reference sequence). This CDR3 has 13 residues. Here the CDR3 reads CASSLYGNEKLFF. Here the CDR3 DNA reads TGTGCCAGCAGCCTATACGGGAATGAAAAACTGTTTTTT.

The gene calls are TRBV28 and TRBJ2-1; TRBD2 might be the D (7 bases). This CDR3 contains 15 residues. V lost 5 bases to trimming and J lost 8 bases, with 19 bases between them. Looked up from germline, CDR1 is MDHEN and CDR2 is SYDVKM. The CDR3 DNA is TGTGCCAGCAGTCCCCCCGGAGGGGGGGGCGATGAGCAGTTCTTC. This sequence encodes CASSPPGGGGDEQFF.